Listed here are 5 T cell receptor beta chains from one sample, sequenced in a study of control samples from healthy donors and cancer patients. Data came from immunoSEQ multiplex PCR; TCRdb stores just in-frame clones and leaves some out. The data show 100,000 or so clones, roughly 90% seen once. The sample taken for sequencing was blood. The receptors were sampled from a woman aged 25 to 45 in good health.

J is TRBJ1-1 and V is TRBV5-1; no firm D call. Trimming stripped 1 base from V and 4 bases from J, with 8 bases between. There are 13 residues in the CDR3. The germline V gene encodes CDR1 SGHRS and CDR2 YFSETQ. The DNA for the CDR3 is TGCGCCAGCAGCTTGACTCCGACCACTGAAGCTTTCTTT. Translation gives CASSLTPTTEAFF.

This clone has just a few counts. This sequence joins TRBV20-1 and TRBJ2-7; D is perhaps TRBD1 (5 bases). Trimming stripped 3 bases from V and 0 bases from J, with 18 bases between. CDR3 length equals 16 residues. Per germline, CDR1 DFQATT and CDR2 SNEGSKA (reference sequence). CDR3: CSASVSGFSSSYEQYF. In nucleotides, the CDR3 is TGCAGTGCTAGTGTTTCAGGGTTTTCTAGCTCCTACGAGCAGTACTTC.

This chain uses TRBV5-1 with TRBJ2-3; no reliable D call. V gave up 4 bases and J gave up 8 bases, with 8 bases separating them. The germline CDR1 and CDR2 sequences are SGHRS and YFSETQ. This CDR3 spans 11 amino acids. This chain's CDR3 is CASSGARTQYF. DNA of the CDR3: TGCGCCAGCAGCGGAGCCCGTACGCAGTATTTT.

The gene calls are TRBV28 and TRBJ1-6; 7 bases align to TRBD1. CDR3 length equals 16 residues. Trimming at V came to 7 bases and at J to 0 bases, leaving 6 bases not matched to a gene. Germline V lookup: CDR1 MDHEN, CDR2 SYDVKM. The CDR3 reads CASIQQGSSYNSPLHF. For the CDR3, the DNA is TGTGCCAGCATTCAACAGGGGAGCTCCTATAATTCACCCCTCCACTTT.

This clone was seen only once. V usage is TRBV14 and J usage is TRBJ2-5; D is perhaps TRBD2 (6 bases). Trimming pared 4 bases from V and 9 bases from J, leaving 12 bases between. The germline V gene encodes CDR1 SGHDN and CDR2 FVKESK. The CDR3 loop spans 12 amino acids. The DNA for the CDR3 is TGTGCCAGCAGCCCCTCTCCGGGGGCCCAGTACTTC. Amino acids: CASSPSPGAQYF.